This T cell receptor beta chain appears in the sequencing data of a study of CD8+CD57+ T cells in acquired aplastic anemia. Study as a whole: Sorted CD4+ and CD8+ cells yielded about 3.1 ug of DNA on average. Healthy-donor CD4+ cells averaged around 10 million reads.

Genomic DNA constituted the template upon which TCR beta VDJ and CDR3 profiling was performed. TCRdb used MiXCR to reprocess the reads, holding one entry per CDR3 protein. The sample carries around 180,000 distinct CDR3 sequences, 55% to 70% recorded once. The CDR3 spans 12 residues. CDR1 is SGHTA and CDR2 is FQGNSA in the germline V gene. Trimming cost V 2 bases and J 9 bases, with 8 bases left between them. The TCR was taken from a human donor in good health. Input material: sorted CD4+, CD8+, or CD8+CD57+ T cells (not recorded which) from PBMCs. The chain recombines TRBV7-2 with TRBJ2-1; the D is unclear. Here the CDR3 DNA reads TGTGCCAGCAGCTTACGAGCTACTGAGCAGTTCTTC. Translating it yields CASSLRATEQFF. Based on the CDR3 plus reference TRBV7-2 and TRBJ2-1, the full variable domain is GAGVSQSPSNKVTEKGKDVELRCDPISGHTALYWYRQSLGQGLEFLIYFQGNSAPDKSGLPSDRFSAERTGGSVSTLTIQRTQQEDSAVYLCASSLRATEQFFGPGTRLTVL.